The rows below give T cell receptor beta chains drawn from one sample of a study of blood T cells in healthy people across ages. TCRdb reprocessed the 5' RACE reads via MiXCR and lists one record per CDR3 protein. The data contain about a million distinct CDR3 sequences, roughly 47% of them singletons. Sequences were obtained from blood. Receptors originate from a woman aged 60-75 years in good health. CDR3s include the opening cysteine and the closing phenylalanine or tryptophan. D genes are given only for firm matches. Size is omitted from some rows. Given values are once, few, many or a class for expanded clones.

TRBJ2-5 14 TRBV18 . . CASSPGSGRETQYF TGTGCCAGCTCACCAGGTAGCGGAAGGGAGACCCAGTACTTC
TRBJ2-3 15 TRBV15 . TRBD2 CATSRLAGSADTQYF TGTGCCACCAGCAGACTAGCGGGATCGGCAGATACGCAGTATTTT
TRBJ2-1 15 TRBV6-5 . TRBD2 CASRGKLAEHNEQFF TGTGCCAGCAGGGGGAAGCTAGCGGAGCACAATGAGCAGTTCTTC
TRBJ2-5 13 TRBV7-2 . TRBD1 CASSRTGEREQYF TGTGCCAGCAGCCGGACAGGGGAGAGAGAGCAGTACTTC
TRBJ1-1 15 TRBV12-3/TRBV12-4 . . CASSHRQSFDTEAFF TGTGCCAGCAGTCACAGACAGTCCTTTGACACTGAAGCTTTCTTT
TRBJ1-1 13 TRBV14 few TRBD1 CASSPRTGLGAFF TGTGCCAGCAGCCCACGGACAGGGCTGGGTGCTTTCTTT
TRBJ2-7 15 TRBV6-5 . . CASSYSTRGHLKQYF TGTGCCAGCAGTTACTCGACCAGAGGGCATCTCAAGCAGTACTTC
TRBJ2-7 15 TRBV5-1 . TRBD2 CASSPLGRDVHEQYF TGCGCCAGCAGCCCTTTGGGGAGGGATGTTCACGAGCAGTACTTC
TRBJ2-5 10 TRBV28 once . CASGSWEQYF TGTGCCAGCGGCTCGTGGGAGCAGTACTTC
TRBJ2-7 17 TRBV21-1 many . CASSKIYESGLSYEQYF TGTGCCAGCAGCAAAATTTATGAATCAGGGCTCTCCTACGAGCAGTACTTC
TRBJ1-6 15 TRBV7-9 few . CASSLGTAQNSPLHF TGTGCCAGCAGCTTAGGTACGGCCCAGAATTCACCCCTCCACTTT
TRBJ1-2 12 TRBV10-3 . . CAIRDNRFGYTF TGTGCCATCAGGGACAACCGGTTTGGCTACACCTTC
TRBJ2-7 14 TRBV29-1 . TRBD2 CSVETSGPTYGQYF TGCAGCGTAGAGACTAGCGGGCCCACCTACGGGCAGTACTTC
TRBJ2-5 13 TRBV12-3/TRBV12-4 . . CASKGGPGETQYF TGTGCCAGCAAGGGGGGCCCCGGGGAGACCCAGTACTTC
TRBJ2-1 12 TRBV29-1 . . CSVDSSGNEQFF TGCAGCGTTGATTCGAGCGGCAATGAGCAGTTCTTC
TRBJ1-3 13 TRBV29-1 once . CSVVSYSGNTIYF TGCAGCGTCGTCAGTTACTCTGGAAACACCATATATTTT
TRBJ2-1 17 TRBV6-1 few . CASSHFGVASSYNEQFF TGTGCCAGCAGCCACTTTGGGGTAGCGAGCTCCTACAATGAGCAGTTCTTC
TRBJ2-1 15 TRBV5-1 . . CASSLPRGGYNEQFF TGCGCCAGCTCCCTTCCTAGAGGAGGTTACAATGAGCAGTTCTTC
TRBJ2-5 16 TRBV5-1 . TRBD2 CASSLDSGRALETQYF TGCGCCAGCAGCTTGGATAGCGGGAGGGCCCTAGAGACCCAGTACTTC
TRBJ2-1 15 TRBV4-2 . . CASSREMRGTGEQFF TGTGCCAGCAGCCGGGAAATGAGGGGAACAGGTGAGCAGTTCTTC
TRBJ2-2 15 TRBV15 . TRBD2 CATSRGLAEHGELFF TGTGCCACCAGCAGGGGCCTAGCGGAGCACGGGGAGCTGTTTTTT
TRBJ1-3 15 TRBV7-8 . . CASSLLRLSGNTIYF TGTGCCAGCAGCTTATTGAGGTTATCGGGAAACACCATATATTTT
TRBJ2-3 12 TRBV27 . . CASSRLPDTQYF TGTGCCAGCAGTAGACTCCCAGATACGCAGTATTTT
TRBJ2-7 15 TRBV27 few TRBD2 CASRVLAGGQYEQYF TGTGCCAGCAGAGTTCTCGCGGGAGGACAATACGAGCAGTACTTC
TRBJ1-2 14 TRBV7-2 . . CASSSPDRPYGYTF TGTGCCAGCAGCTCGCCCGACAGGCCCTATGGCTACACCTTC
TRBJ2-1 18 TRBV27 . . CASSSDSRRVGSYNEQFF TGTGCCAGCAGTTCGGACTCCAGAAGGGTCGGCTCCTACAATGAGCAGTTCTTC
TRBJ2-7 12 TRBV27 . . CASTKGLGEQYF TGTGCCAGCACTAAGGGGCTTGGGGAGCAGTACTTC
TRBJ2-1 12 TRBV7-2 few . CASRYRYNEQFF TGTGCCAGCAGGTACAGGTACAATGAGCAGTTCTTC
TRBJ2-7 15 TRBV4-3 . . CASSQGVGRPAEQYF TGCGCCAGCAGCCAAGGGGTCGGACGCCCCGCCGAGCAGTACTTC